The clone carrying this T cell receptor (beta chain) has only one observation. The data were produced by immunoSEQ multiplex PCR, yet TCRdb's version contains in-frame clones alone and is incomplete. Found here are some 100,000 clones, just over 90% of them singletons; the top ten hold more than 7%. The CDR3 has 16 amino acids. CDR1 is SGHTA, CDR2 FQGNSA, per germline. V lost 1 base and J lost 2; bases outside the gene matches: 8. The sample comes from a study of control samples from healthy donors and cancer patients. This clonotype was obtained from a man between 18 and 29 years old in good health. The sequencing sample was made of blood. J is TRBJ2-7 and V is TRBV7-2, with 7 positions matching TRBD2. The CDR3 loop reads CASSLVSSAGAYEQYF. DNA of the CDR3: TGTGCCAGCAGCTTAGTTTCTTCGGCGGGAGCCTACGAGCAGTACTTC.